The present T cell receptor beta chain was sequenced within a study of T cell repertoires in cytomegalovirus infection. Turning to the study itself: Evidence of both CMV infection and a matching HLA type came from public TCR beta signatures.

Regarding the study as a whole: HLA-C-restricted CMV clonotypes gave the most frequent clonotype in two of eight donors.

In its sample, this clonotype was seen a few times. Its antigen remains unknown. Germline-derived CDR1 and CDR2 are SGHRS and YFSETQ. V was trimmed by 3 bases and J by 0 bases, leaving 16 bases between them. This CDR3 region has 17 residues. TCRdb re-called the reads with MiXCR, one entry per CDR3 protein. The sample holds some 70,000 distinct CDR3 sequences, about 23% seen once. The sequence derives from a human donor in good health (CMV status not recorded). Some clones in this sample may be carry-over from other donors' samples. Sequencing was carried out using PBMCs, sequenced either directly or after in vitro stimulation (not recorded which). V usage is TRBV5-1 and J usage is TRBJ2-1; D possibly corresponds to TRBD2 (5 bases). The CDR3 bases are TGCGCCAGCAGCTGGACCTCTACTAGAGGCTCCTACAATGAGCAGTTCTTC. It encodes CASSWTSTRGSYNEQFF.